This paragraph reports one T cell receptor (beta chain). The source of the sample is a study of control samples from healthy donors and cancer patients. Assay used: immunoSEQ multiplex PCR; TCRdb lists only in-frame clones, some missing. The sample has over 100,000 clones; about 91% are singletons. The receptor was isolated from a middle-aged man in good health. Sequenced material: blood.

The CDR3 region is CASSNSGRAGELFF. In DNA form, the CDR3 reads TGTGCCAGTAGTAACAGTGGTCGGGCCGGGGAGCTGTTTTTT. This sequence joins TRBV19 and TRBJ2-2, with D uncertain. Germline V gives CDR1 LNHDA, CDR2 SQIVND (reference sequence). V was shortened by 4 bases and J by 6 bases, with 12 bases between the two germline ends. This CDR3 is built from 14 residues.